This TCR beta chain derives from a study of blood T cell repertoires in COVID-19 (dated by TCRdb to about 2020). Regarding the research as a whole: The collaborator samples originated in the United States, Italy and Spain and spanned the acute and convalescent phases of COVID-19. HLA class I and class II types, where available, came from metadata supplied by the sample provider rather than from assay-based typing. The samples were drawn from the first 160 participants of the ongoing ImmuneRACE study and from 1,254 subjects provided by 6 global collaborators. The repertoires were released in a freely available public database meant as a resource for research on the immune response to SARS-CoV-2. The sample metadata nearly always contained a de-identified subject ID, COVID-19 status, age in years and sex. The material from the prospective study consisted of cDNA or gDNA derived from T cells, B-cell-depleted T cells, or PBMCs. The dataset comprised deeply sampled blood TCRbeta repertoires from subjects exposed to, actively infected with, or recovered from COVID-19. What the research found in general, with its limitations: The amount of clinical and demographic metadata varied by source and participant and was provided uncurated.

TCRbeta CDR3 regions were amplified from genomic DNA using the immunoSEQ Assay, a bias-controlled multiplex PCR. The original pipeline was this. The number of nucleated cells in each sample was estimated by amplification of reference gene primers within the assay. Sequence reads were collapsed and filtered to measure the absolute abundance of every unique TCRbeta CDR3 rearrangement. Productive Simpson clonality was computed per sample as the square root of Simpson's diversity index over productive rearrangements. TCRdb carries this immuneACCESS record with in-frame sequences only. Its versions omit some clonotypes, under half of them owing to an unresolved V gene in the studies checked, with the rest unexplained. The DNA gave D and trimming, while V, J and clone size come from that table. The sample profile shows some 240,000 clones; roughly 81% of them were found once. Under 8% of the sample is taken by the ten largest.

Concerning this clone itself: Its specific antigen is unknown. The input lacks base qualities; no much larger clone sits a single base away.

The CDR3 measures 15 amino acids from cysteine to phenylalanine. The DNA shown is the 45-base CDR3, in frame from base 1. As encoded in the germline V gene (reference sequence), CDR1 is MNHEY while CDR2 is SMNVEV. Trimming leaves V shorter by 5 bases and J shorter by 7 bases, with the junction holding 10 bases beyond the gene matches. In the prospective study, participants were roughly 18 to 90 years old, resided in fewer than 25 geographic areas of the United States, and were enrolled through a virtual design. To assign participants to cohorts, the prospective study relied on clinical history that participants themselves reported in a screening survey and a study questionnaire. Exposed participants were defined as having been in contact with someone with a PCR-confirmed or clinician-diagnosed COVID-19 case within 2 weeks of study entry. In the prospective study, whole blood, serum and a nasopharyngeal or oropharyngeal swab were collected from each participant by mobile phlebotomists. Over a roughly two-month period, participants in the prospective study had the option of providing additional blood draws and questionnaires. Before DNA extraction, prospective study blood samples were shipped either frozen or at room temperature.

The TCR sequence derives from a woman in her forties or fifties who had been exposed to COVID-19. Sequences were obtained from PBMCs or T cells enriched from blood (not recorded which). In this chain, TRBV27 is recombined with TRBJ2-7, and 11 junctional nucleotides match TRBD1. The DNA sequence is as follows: TGTGCCAGCAGTCCCCCGGGACAGGGGGTGGGGGAGCAGTACTTC. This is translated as CASSPPGQGVGEQYF.